Listed below are T cell receptor beta chains from one sample, sequenced in a study of regulatory T cells in long-lasting Graves disease. TCRdb analysed the multiplex PCR reads with MiXCR anew, one entry per CDR3 protein. This table holds 650,000 to 700,000 distinct CDR3 sequences, 25% to 35% found once. The source was peripheral blood mononuclear cells (PBMCs), collected when the disease was refractory, from a patient treated with antithyroid drugs. The source of these receptors is a female donor with Graves disease. CDR3s include the opening cysteine and the closing phenylalanine or tryptophan. Each record gives: J gene, clone size, V gene, CDR3 length, D gene, CDR3 protein, CDR3 DNA. D genes are given only for firm matches. Some rows have no size entry. The others give once, few or many, or a class for an expanded clone.

j_call: TRBJ1-2
clone_size: .
v_call: TRBV6-1
cdr3_length: 13
d_call: .
cdr3_aa: CASSGMAERGYTF
cdr3_nt: TGTGCCAGCAGTGGGATGGCAGAGAGGGGCTACACCTTC

j_call: TRBJ1-3
clone_size: .
v_call: TRBV6-2/TRBV6-3
cdr3_length: 15
d_call: .
cdr3_aa: CASSYTESSGNTIYF
cdr3_nt: TGTGCCAGCAGTTACACGGAGAGCTCTGGAAACACCATATATTTT

j_call: TRBJ2-7
clone_size: few
v_call: TRBV6-5
cdr3_length: 13
d_call: .
cdr3_aa: CASSYEGLYEQYF
cdr3_nt: TGTGCCAGCAGTTACGAGGGTCTCTACGAGCAGTACTTC

j_call: TRBJ2-5
clone_size: .
v_call: TRBV19
cdr3_length: 15
d_call: TRBD1
cdr3_aa: CASTDSTGRLETQYF
cdr3_nt: TGTGCCAGCACCGATTCGACAGGGCGCTTAGAGACCCAGTACTTC

j_call: TRBJ1-2
clone_size: .
v_call: TRBV5-1
cdr3_length: 14
d_call: .
cdr3_aa: CASSLDAGPYGYTF
cdr3_nt: TGCGCCAGCAGCTTGGATGCAGGGCCCTATGGCTACACCTTC

j_call: TRBJ1-1
clone_size: few
v_call: TRBV19
cdr3_length: 18
d_call: .
cdr3_aa: CASSIRRVSGEVGTEAFF
cdr3_nt: TGTGCCAGTAGTATCAGAAGGGTGTCAGGGGAAGTTGGCACTGAAGCTTTCTTT

j_call: TRBJ1-2
clone_size: few
v_call: TRBV28
cdr3_length: 13
d_call: .
cdr3_aa: CASSPYRAGGYTF
cdr3_nt: TGTGCCAGCAGTCCCTACAGGGCCGGGGGCTACACCTTC

j_call: TRBJ1-2
clone_size: once
v_call: TRBV12-5
cdr3_length: 11
d_call: .
cdr3_aa: CASDPFYGYTF
cdr3_nt: TGTGCTAGTGACCCATTCTATGGCTACACCTTC

j_call: TRBJ1-2
clone_size: .
v_call: TRBV25-1
cdr3_length: 14
d_call: .
cdr3_aa: CASSEYGQHYGYTF
cdr3_nt: TGTGCCAGCAGTGAATACGGACAGCACTATGGCTACACCTTC

j_call: TRBJ1-1
clone_size: few
v_call: TRBV6-1
cdr3_length: 16
d_call: .
cdr3_aa: CASSLHSGTPNTEAFF
cdr3_nt: TGTGCCAGCAGCCTCCATTCCGGGACGCCGAACACTGAAGCTTTCTTT

j_call: TRBJ1-4
clone_size: few
v_call: TRBV3-1
cdr3_length: 15
d_call: TRBD1
cdr3_aa: CASSLATGFEEKLFF
cdr3_nt: TGTGCCAGCAGCCTCGCGACAGGGTTTGAAGAAAAACTGTTTTTT

j_call: TRBJ1-6
clone_size: .
v_call: TRBV7-9
cdr3_length: 14
d_call: .
cdr3_aa: CASSIGGQHSPLHF
cdr3_nt: TGTGCCAGCAGCATAGGCGGACAGCATTCACCCCTCCACTTT

j_call: TRBJ1-1
clone_size: .
v_call: TRBV19
cdr3_length: 14
d_call: .
cdr3_aa: CASSIAVSYTEAFF
cdr3_nt: TGTGCCAGTAGTATAGCGGTCAGCTACACTGAAGCTTTCTTT

j_call: TRBJ1-1
clone_size: .
v_call: TRBV2
cdr3_length: 13
d_call: .
cdr3_aa: CASSDLRKTEAFF
cdr3_nt: TGTGCCAGCAGTGATTTAAGGAAAACTGAAGCTTTCTTT

j_call: TRBJ1-6
clone_size: many
v_call: TRBV13
cdr3_length: 13
d_call: .
cdr3_aa: CASSLARNSPLHF
cdr3_nt: TGTGCCAGCAGCTTAGCGAGGAATTCACCCCTCCACTTT

j_call: TRBJ1-2
clone_size: many
v_call: TRBV28
cdr3_length: 15
d_call: .
cdr3_aa: CASRPLGQSNYGYTF
cdr3_nt: TGTGCCAGCAGACCACTCGGACAGTCTAACTATGGCTACACCTTC

j_call: TRBJ2-2
clone_size: .
v_call: TRBV19
cdr3_length: 15
d_call: .
cdr3_aa: CASSRPGDYTGELFF
cdr3_nt: TGTGCCAGTAGTCGTCCCGGGGACTACACCGGGGAGCTGTTTTTT

j_call: TRBJ1-1
clone_size: few
v_call: TRBV30
cdr3_length: 13
d_call: .
cdr3_aa: CAWRERMNTEAFF
cdr3_nt: TGTGCCTGGAGGGAGAGAATGAACACTGAAGCTTTCTTT

j_call: TRBJ1-1
clone_size: many
v_call: TRBV28
cdr3_length: 14
d_call: .
cdr3_aa: CASSLGAIGTEAFF
cdr3_nt: TGTGCCAGCAGTTTAGGGGCAATCGGCACTGAAGCTTTCTTT

j_call: TRBJ2-2
clone_size: many
v_call: TRBV12-3/TRBV12-4
cdr3_length: 14
d_call: .
cdr3_aa: CASSLQANTGELFF
cdr3_nt: TGTGCCAGCAGCTTACAGGCGAACACCGGGGAGCTGTTTTTT

j_call: TRBJ1-1
clone_size: few
v_call: TRBV28
cdr3_length: 14
d_call: .
cdr3_aa: CASSVGGVGTEAFF
cdr3_nt: TGTGCCAGCAGTGTCGGGGGGGTGGGAACTGAAGCTTTCTTT

j_call: TRBJ2-1
clone_size: .
v_call: TRBV7-9
cdr3_length: 12
d_call: .
cdr3_aa: CASSLVETGQFF
cdr3_nt: TGTGCCAGCAGCTTAGTAGAAACTGGGCAGTTCTTC

j_call: TRBJ2-5
clone_size: many
v_call: TRBV28
cdr3_length: 15
d_call: .
cdr3_aa: CASSGNRALQETQYF
cdr3_nt: TGTGCCAGCAGCGGAAACAGGGCACTACAAGAGACCCAGTACTTC

j_call: TRBJ1-5
clone_size: few
v_call: TRBV3-1
cdr3_length: 13
d_call: .
cdr3_aa: CASSQDPTQPQHF
cdr3_nt: TGTGCCAGCAGCCAAGATCCCACTCAGCCCCAGCATTTT

j_call: TRBJ1-1
clone_size: few
v_call: TRBV19
cdr3_length: 13
d_call: TRBD1
cdr3_aa: CASSEGARTEAFF
cdr3_nt: TGTGCCAGCAGTGAGGGGGCGCGCACTGAAGCTTTCTTT

j_call: TRBJ2-7
clone_size: once
v_call: TRBV5-1
cdr3_length: 15
d_call: .
cdr3_aa: CASRETVFRASEQYF
cdr3_nt: TGCGCCAGCAGAGAAACCGTCTTTCGGGCAAGCGAGCAGTACTTC

j_call: TRBJ2-5
clone_size: .
v_call: TRBV7-9
cdr3_length: 13
d_call: .
cdr3_aa: CATSSVSVETQYF
cdr3_nt: TGTGCCACCAGCAGTGTTAGCGTTGAGACCCAGTACTTC

j_call: TRBJ2-7
clone_size: .
v_call: TRBV10-2
cdr3_length: 17
d_call: TRBD2
cdr3_aa: CASSIGLAGGPWYEQYF
cdr3_nt: TGCGCCAGCAGTATAGGACTAGCGGGAGGGCCTTGGTACGAGCAGTACTTC

j_call: TRBJ1-4
clone_size: .
v_call: TRBV5-1
cdr3_length: 15
d_call: .
cdr3_aa: CASSLGLNFNEKLFF
cdr3_nt: TGCGCCAGCAGCTTAGGACTGAACTTTAATGAAAAACTGTTTTTT

j_call: TRBJ1-5
clone_size: .
v_call: TRBV7-8
cdr3_length: 14
d_call: TRBD1
cdr3_aa: CASRAGTGDQPQHF
cdr3_nt: TGTGCCAGCAGGGCCGGGACAGGGGATCAGCCCCAGCATTTT

j_call: TRBJ1-5
clone_size: .
v_call: TRBV20-1
cdr3_length: 15
d_call: .
cdr3_aa: CSAMVAIHSNQPQHF
cdr3_nt: TGCAGTGCTATGGTGGCTATTCATAGCAATCAGCCCCAGCATTTT

j_call: TRBJ2-7
clone_size: .
v_call: TRBV30
cdr3_length: 14
d_call: .
cdr3_aa: CAWSSLTGNYEQYF
cdr3_nt: TGTGCCTGGAGTAGTTTAACGGGAAATTACGAGCAGTACTTC

j_call: TRBJ1-5
clone_size: few
v_call: TRBV28
cdr3_length: 15
d_call: .
cdr3_aa: CASSSRVIPNQPQHF
cdr3_nt: TGTGCCAGCAGCTCCAGGGTTATTCCCAATCAGCCCCAGCATTTT

j_call: TRBJ2-7
clone_size: many
v_call: TRBV3-1
cdr3_length: 12
d_call: .
cdr3_aa: CASSLVEGVPWF
cdr3_nt: TGTGCCAGCAGCCTAGTAGAGGGAGTGCCCTGGTTC

j_call: TRBJ1-1
clone_size: few
v_call: TRBV19
cdr3_length: 14
d_call: .
cdr3_aa: CASSRVSANTEAFF
cdr3_nt: TGTGCCAGTAGTAGAGTTAGCGCCAACACTGAAGCTTTCTTT

j_call: TRBJ1-1
clone_size: .
v_call: TRBV30
cdr3_length: 14
d_call: .
cdr3_aa: CAWSVGTMNTEAFF
cdr3_nt: TGTGCCTGGAGTGTAGGGACAATGAACACTGAAGCTTTCTTT

j_call: TRBJ2-7
clone_size: many
v_call: TRBV11-2
cdr3_length: 16
d_call: TRBD2
cdr3_aa: CASSSKDSGSGNKQYF
cdr3_nt: TGTGCCAGCAGCTCCAAGGACAGCGGGAGTGGTAACAAGCAGTACTTC

j_call: TRBJ1-2
clone_size: few
v_call: TRBV6-5
cdr3_length: 14
d_call: .
cdr3_aa: CASSYTTVTYGYTF
cdr3_nt: TGTGCCAGCAGTTACACGACAGTGACTTATGGCTACACCTTC

j_call: TRBJ1-1
clone_size: .
v_call: TRBV30
cdr3_length: 13
d_call: .
cdr3_aa: CAWTLGGGTEAFF
cdr3_nt: TGTGCCTGGACGCTAGGGGGAGGCACTGAAGCTTTCTTT

j_call: TRBJ2-1
clone_size: .
v_call: TRBV7-3
cdr3_length: 13
d_call: .
cdr3_aa: CASRWARYNEQFF
cdr3_nt: TGTGCCAGCAGGTGGGCTAGGTACAATGAGCAGTTCTTC

j_call: TRBJ2-3
clone_size: few
v_call: TRBV13
cdr3_length: 17
d_call: TRBD2
cdr3_aa: CASSARLGGRATDTQYF
cdr3_nt: TGTGCCAGCAGCGCCAGACTTGGCGGGAGGGCCACAGATACGCAGTATTTT

j_call: TRBJ2-7
clone_size: .
v_call: TRBV19
cdr3_length: 15
d_call: .
cdr3_aa: CASSSMVPGAYEQYF
cdr3_nt: TGTGCCAGTAGTTCCATGGTTCCGGGGGCCTACGAGCAGTACTTC

j_call: TRBJ1-2
clone_size: .
v_call: TRBV6-1
cdr3_length: 13
d_call: .
cdr3_aa: CASTQRGLDGYTF
cdr3_nt: TGTGCCAGCACCCAGCGGGGCCTCGATGGCTACACCTTC

j_call: TRBJ2-6
clone_size: .
v_call: TRBV3-1
cdr3_length: 18
d_call: .
cdr3_aa: CASSQAKLDRLGANVLTF
cdr3_nt: TGTGCCAGCAGCCAAGCGAAACTAGACAGGCTCGGGGCCAACGTCCTGACTTTC

j_call: TRBJ2-1
clone_size: .
v_call: TRBV5-1
cdr3_length: 17
d_call: TRBD1
cdr3_aa: CASSSITGTASYNEQFF
cdr3_nt: TGCGCCAGCAGCTCTATAACCGGGACAGCCTCATACAATGAGCAGTTCTTC

j_call: TRBJ2-7
clone_size: .
v_call: TRBV5-1
cdr3_length: 14
d_call: TRBD1
cdr3_aa: CASSSTQGDYEQYF
cdr3_nt: TGCGCCAGCAGCAGTACACAGGGGGACTACGAGCAGTACTTC

j_call: TRBJ1-6
clone_size: .
v_call: TRBV25-1
cdr3_length: 13
d_call: .
cdr3_aa: CASREVDRSPLHF
cdr3_nt: TGTGCCAGCCGCGAAGTAGATCGTTCACCCCTCCACTTT

j_call: TRBJ1-5
clone_size: .
v_call: TRBV2
cdr3_length: 14
d_call: .
cdr3_aa: CASTPGGTRGPQHF
cdr3_nt: TGTGCCAGCACCCCGGGGGGGACCCGAGGGCCCCAGCATTTT

j_call: TRBJ1-6
clone_size: once
v_call: TRBV19
cdr3_length: 15
d_call: TRBD1
cdr3_aa: CASSYRDRSNSPLHF
cdr3_nt: TGTGCCAGTAGTTACCGGGACAGGAGTAATTCACCCCTCCACTTT

j_call: TRBJ2-2
clone_size: .
v_call: TRBV29-1
cdr3_length: 13
d_call: .
cdr3_aa: CSVDGGAPGELFF
cdr3_nt: TGCAGCGTTGATGGGGGCGCCCCCGGGGAGCTGTTTTTT

j_call: TRBJ1-1
clone_size: .
v_call: TRBV5-1
cdr3_length: 16
d_call: .
cdr3_aa: CASSLYGTSVDTEAFF
cdr3_nt: TGCGCCAGCAGCTTGTATGGGACAAGTGTTGACACTGAAGCTTTCTTT

j_call: TRBJ2-7
clone_size: few
v_call: TRBV27
cdr3_length: 14
d_call: TRBD1
cdr3_aa: CASSPTGTGGEQYF
cdr3_nt: TGTGCCAGCAGTCCGACCGGGACAGGGGGTGAGCAGTACTTC

j_call: TRBJ2-1
clone_size: .
v_call: TRBV5-4
cdr3_length: 16
d_call: TRBD1
cdr3_aa: CASTTPPGQSYNEQFF
cdr3_nt: TGTGCCAGCACCACCCCCCCGGGACAGAGCTACAATGAGCAGTTCTTC